These 10 T cell receptor beta chains originate from one sample sequenced in a study of blood T cell repertoires in COVID-19. TCRdb keeps only in-frame clones here, not all; method: immunoSEQ multiplex PCR. The table lists roughly 290,000 clones, more than 80% of them singletons. Sample: peripheral blood. All receptors come from a woman aged 25 to 39 with COVID-19, enrolled during active disease.

This rearrangement joins TRBV7-2 to TRBJ2-3; 7 bases line up with TRBD1. Trimming at V came to 3 bases and at J to 3 bases, leaving 3 bases not matched to a gene. The CDR3 runs to 14 residues. Germline V gives CDR1 SGHTA, CDR2 FQGNSA. CDR3 in amino acids: CASSLTGRTDTQYF. The CDR3 coding sequence is TGTGCCAGCAGCTTGACAGGGCGAACAGATACGCAGTATTTT.

The chain joins TRBV18 to TRBJ1-2; 7 positions agree with TRBD1. Germline V gene sequence: CDR1 KGHSH, CDR2 LQKENI. The CDR3 contains 14 residues. J was trimmed by 3 bases and V by 4 bases; bases with no gene match: 5. In nucleotides, the CDR3 is TGTGCCAGCTCACTACGACAGGGTGACTATGGCTACACCTTC. This sequence encodes CASSLRQGDYGYTF.

The V call is TRBV4-1, the J call TRBJ2-3; D uncertain. This CDR3 region has 16 residues. The germline V gene has CDR1 MGHRA and CDR2 YSYEKL. The ends were cut back, 1 base at V and 0 bases at J, with 11 bases in the middle. CDR3: CASSQAARSSTDTQYF. In nucleotides, the CDR3 is TGCGCCAGCAGCCAAGCAGCTAGGTCTAGCACAGATACGCAGTATTTT.

The genes are TRBV7-9 and TRBJ1-1; possible D gene TRBD1, 5 bases. With 3 bases removed from V and 8 bases from J, the gap between germline ends came to 16 bases. The CDR3 sequence is 14 residues long. The V gene's germline CDR1 is SEHNR and CDR2 FQNEAQ (reference sequence). The CDR3 bases are TGTGCCAGCAGCTTGACAGACAGCCTGGTAGAAGCTTTCTTT. Its translation is CASSLTDSLVEAFF.

The V and J genes are TRBV29-1 and TRBJ2-7; possibly TRBD1 for D (5 bases). The CDR3 totals 12 residues. Germline values: CDR1 SQVTM, CDR2 ANQGSEA. The V end lost 5 bases, the J end lost 2 bases, and 10 bases lay between the germline ends. CDR3 coding DNA: TGCAGCGTTAGATCAGGGACCTACGAGCAGTACTTC. Translation gives CSVRSGTYEQYF.

The V gene is TRBV7-2, the J gene TRBJ2-7; maybe TRBD1 (5 bases). This CDR3 is built from 14 residues. The V gene lost 2 bases and the J gene lost 2 bases, with 10 bases spanning the gap. The germline gives CDR1 SGHTA, CDR2 FQGNSA. The CDR3 nucleotides are TGTGCCAGCAGCTTACGAGCAGGGACCTACGAGCAGTACTTC. This encodes CASSLRAGTYEQYF.

The chain joins TRBV30 to TRBJ1-2; tentatively, D is TRBD1 (6 bases). V was clipped by 5 bases and J by 4 bases, with 8 bases between them. This CDR3 has 11 residues. CDR1 is GTSNPN, CDR2 SVGIG, per germline (reference sequence). CDR3 amino acids: CAWGGSYGYTF. The CDR3 DNA is TGTGCCTGGGGGGGCAGCTATGGCTACACCTTC.

The CDR3 loop is CASSLVSGGRTDTQYF. CDR3 coding DNA: TGCGCCAGCAGCTTGGTCTCGGGAGGGCGGACAGATACGCAGTATTTT. The V call is TRBV5-1, the J call TRBJ2-3, with 8 bases fitting TRBD2. Germline CDR1 reads SGHRS; CDR2 reads YFSETQ. The CDR3 spans 16 residues. The ends lost 0 bases at V and 3 bases at J; junction bases unmatched: 6.

V gene TRBV29-1 combines with J gene TRBJ1-1; D not certain. V was cut by 4 bases and J by 3 bases, with 12 bases left in between. This CDR3 comprises 13 residues. Germline values: CDR1 SQVTM, CDR2 ANQGSEA. As DNA, the CDR3 is TGCAGCGTTGTGTCGCCTGAGGACACTGAAGCTTTCTTT. It yields the protein CSVVSPEDTEAFF.

V usage is TRBV6-5 and J usage is TRBJ2-2; D not resolved. The CDR3 extends over 13 amino acids. CDR1 and CDR2 (germline): MNHEY, SVGAGI. V was clipped by 2 bases and J by 4 bases, with 5 bases between them. The CDR3 loop is CASSYPGTGELFF. As DNA, the CDR3 is TGTGCCAGCAGTTACCCGGGCACCGGGGAGCTGTTTTTT.